A single sample is the source of the 4 T cell receptor beta chains below, sequenced in a study of blood T cells in healthy people across ages. Primers used in a second PCR of about 6 to 11 cycles were a sample-barcoded 5' primer and a J-beta primer mix. TCRdb re-derived calls from the 5' RACE reads in MiXCR, one entry per CDR3 protein. The sample records around 580,000 distinct CDR3 sequences, around 50% being singletons. Sequenced sample: blood. The receptors come from a man older than 75 in good health.

This clonotype was counted at least ten times. V gene TRBV6-5 combines with J gene TRBJ2-7; D might be TRBD1 (5 bases). Germline CDR1 reads MNHEY; CDR2 reads SVGAGI. The CDR3 totals 16 residues. V lost 0 bases to trimming and J lost 4 bases, with 16 bases between them. The CDR3 nucleotides are TGTGCCAGCAGTTACTCGTTTCAGGGCGGCTCGTACGAGCAGTACTTC. Protein: CASSYSFQGGSYEQYF.

This clonotype was seen a handful of times. This chain connects TRBV4-1 to TRBJ2-3; the match to TRBD1 covers 9 bases. CDR3 length equals 17 residues. V lost 0 bases and J lost 4; bases outside the gene matches: 8. CDR1 and CDR2 from the germline V gene are MGHRA and YSYEKL. DNA for the CDR3: TGCGCCAGCAGCCAAGATACGGGACAGGGAAGCGCAGATACGCAGTATTTT. Translating it yields CASSQDTGQGSADTQYF.

This chain connects TRBV5-1 to TRBJ2-1; TRBD2 matches at 8 bases. Losses at the gene ends were 5 bases for V and 2 bases for J; bases not matched to a gene: 6. The CDR3 consists of 15 residues. The germline V gene encodes CDR1 SGHRS and CDR2 YFSETQ. For the CDR3, the DNA is TGCGCCAGCAGATTTAGCGGGATTCCCTACAATGAGCAGTTCTTC. Its protein is CASRFSGIPYNEQFF.

This clonotype came up a few times. This chain joins TRBV29-1 and TRBJ2-1, with D possibly being TRBD1 (5 bases). The CDR3 loop spans 14 amino acids. Between the trimmed V and J ends, which lost 6 bases and 0 bases, there was a span of 12 bases. CDR1 and CDR2 (germline): SQVTM, ANQGSEA. Written as DNA, the CDR3 is TGCAGCGTCGTTAGGGGCAGCTCCTACAATGAGCAGTTCTTC. Residues: CSVVRGSSYNEQFF.